The 8 T cell receptor beta chains given below trace back to one sample, sequenced in a study of cytomegalovirus exposure and HLA in healthy donors. This PCR relied on a set of 60 Vbeta primers and 13 Jbeta primers. Clones were sequenced by immunoSEQ multiplex PCR, and TCRdb holds only the in-frame ones, with some missing. The sample consists of about 190,000 clones, about 81% of them appearing once. Sequencing was performed on PBMCs. All receptors derive from a young woman in good health and CMV-seronegative.

The chain recombines TRBV5-1 with TRBJ2-2; 9 bases align to TRBD2. The CDR3 has 15 amino acids. Germline V gene lookup returns CDR1 SGHRS and CDR2 YFSETQ. The ends lost 3 bases at V and 6 bases at J; junction bases unmatched: 6. For the CDR3, the DNA is TGCGCCAGCAGCTCCGCGGGACTAGCATCCGGGGAGCTGTTTTTT. Protein: CASSSAGLASGELFF.

This rearrangement joins TRBV5-5 to TRBJ1-1; D call uncertain. Trimming took off 1 base at V and 3 bases at J, with 7 bases between the two ends. Germline-derived CDR1 and CDR2 are SGHKS and YYEKEE (reference sequence). The CDR3 loop spans 13 amino acids. The CDR3 nucleotides are TGTGCCAGCAGCTTGACCGGGGACACTGAAGCTTTCTTT. Translation: CASSLTGDTEAFF.

This clone has only one observation. CDR3 coding DNA: TGTGCCAGCAGTTTATCGCAAACAGGGGGCGCAACCGGGGAGCTGTTTTTT. Its protein product is CASSLSQTGGATGELFF. V gene TRBV27 combines with J gene TRBJ2-2; 9 bases line up with TRBD1. Germline-derived CDR1 and CDR2 are MNHEY and SMNVEV (reference sequence). Trimming cost V 0 bases and J 5 bases; bases outside gene matches: 7. This CDR3 comprises 17 residues.

In its sample, this clone was seen once. V usage is TRBV5-6 and J usage is TRBJ2-5; no definite D call. Germline V gene sequence: CDR1 SGHDT, CDR2 YYEEEE. This CDR3 comprises 13 residues. Trimming removed 0 bases at V and 2 bases at J, with 5 bases between. The CDR3 coding sequence is TGTGCCAGCAGCTTGGGGGCACAAGAGACCCAGTACTTC. Amino acids: CASSLGAQETQYF. The variable domain in full, with the rest retrieved from reference TRBV5-6 and TRBJ2-5, is DAGVTQSPTHLIKTRGQQVTLRCSPKSGHDTVSWYQQALGQGPQFIFQYYEEEERQRGNFPDRFSGHQFPNYSSELNVNALLLGDSALYLCASSLGAQETQYFGPGTRLLVL.

This rearrangement joins TRBV5-4 to TRBJ2-1; possibly TRBD1 for D (6 bases). The V and J ends lost 4 bases and 4 bases respectively, with 12 bases between them. CDR1 and CDR2 from the germline V gene are SGHNT and YYREEE (reference sequence). The CDR3 is 14 residues long. CDR3 in amino acids: CASSPGQFYNEQFF. The DNA of the CDR3 is TGTGCCAGCAGCCCCGGACAGTTTTACAATGAGCAGTTCTTC.

V is TRBV7-6 and J is TRBJ1-1; D unclear. CDR1 and CDR2 (germline): SGHVS, FNYEAQ. Deletions cut 5 bases from V and 5 bases from J, with 12 bases between. There are 13 residues in the CDR3. The CDR3 sequence: CASSPSAGTEAFF. For the CDR3, the DNA is TGTGCCAGCAGCCCTAGTGCTGGGACTGAAGCTTTCTTT. Variable domain in full (rest from reference TRBV7-6 and TRBJ1-1): GAGVSQSPRYKVTKRGQDVALRCDPISGHVSLYWYRQALGQGPEFLTYFNYEAQQDKSGLPNDRFSAERPEGSISTLTIQRTEQRDSAMYRCASSPSAGTEAFFGQGTRLTVV.

This clone was detected only once. The chain carries TRBV9 and TRBJ2-1; 12 bases are shared with TRBD2. Germline values: CDR1 SGDLS, CDR2 YYNGEE. J gave up 3 bases and V 3 bases, and 1 base lay outside the gene matches. This CDR3 region has 15 residues. The CDR3 nucleotides read TGTGCCAGCAGCGGGACTAGCGGGAACTACAATGAGCAGTTCTTC. Its protein is CASSGTSGNYNEQFF.

The V call is TRBV4-2, the J call TRBJ2-5, with D perhaps TRBD1 (5 bases). The DNA matches TRBJ2-7 better at its end, which makes the J call doubtful. CDR3 length equals 16 residues. CDR1 LGHNA and CDR2 YNFKEQ come from the germline V gene. CDR3 sequence: CASSPLGQGPSYEQYF. The CDR3 DNA sequence: TGTGCCAGCAGCCCCCTGGGGCAGGGCCCATCCTACGAGCAGTACTTC.